This T cell receptor (beta chain) was retrieved from a study of spatial heterogeneity in lung cancer. From the 5' RACE reads, TCRdb called clonotypes with MiXCR, one entry per CDR3 protein. The sample has about 92,000 distinct CDR3 sequences; approximately 12% are singletons. The CDR3 runs 13 residues. The germline V and J ends were trimmed by 5 bases and 2 bases, with 9 bases remaining between them. Germline CDR1 and CDR2: SGHTA and FQGNSA. As to time point: sample taken at primary tumor resection. Tumor, nontumor lung or frozen PBMC supplied whole RNA that was sequenced unsorted. This clonotype originated in a male donor with early-stage non-small cell lung cancer. The chain combines TRBV7-2 with TRBJ2-5; D not certain. The sample in question was PBMCs, obtained at surgery. The DNA of the CDR3 is TGTGCCAGCAGCCCCCTTGTTCAAGAGACCCAGTACTTC. It translates to CASSPLVQETQYF.